The next 25 T cell receptor beta chains were all read from a single sample in a study of control samples from healthy donors and cancer patients. Measured with immunoSEQ multiplex PCR; TCRdb has only the in-frame clones, and not every one. The sample comprises 100,000 to 150,000 clones, roughly 92% of which are singletons, and 0.55% to 0.6% rests with the top ten. The sequenced sample consisted of PBMCs. The receptor set was obtained from an elderly man with head and neck cancer.

The genes are TRBV28 and TRBJ2-7; D is unclear. This CDR3 spans 14 amino acids. Germline V lookup: CDR1 MDHEN, CDR2 SYDVKM. Trimming left V 3 bases short and J 0 bases short, with 9 bases between. The CDR3 sequence: CASSFGFGSYEQYF. The CDR3 coding sequence is TGTGCCAGCAGTTTTGGTTTCGGCTCCTACGAGCAGTACTTC.

This clone occurred a few times. The chain combines TRBV19 with TRBJ1-2, with D unresolved. The V and J ends lost 5 bases and 0 bases respectively, with 22 bases between them. The CDR3 is 18 amino acids. Germline V gene lookup returns CDR1 LNHDA and CDR2 SQIVND (reference sequence). The DNA for the CDR3 is TGTGCCAGTAGTCCCCCCGGGTCCTTGTCTCCTACTAACTATGGCTACACCTTC. It specifies CASSPPGSLSPTNYGYTF.

This clone was seen a handful of times. V gene TRBV6-5 combines with J gene TRBJ1-1; 8 bases are shared with TRBD1. The CDR3 is made up of 13 amino acids. The germline gives CDR1 MNHEY, CDR2 SVGAGI. V trimming: 6 bases; J trimming: 1 base; junction bases outside the gene matches: 1. CDR3 sequence: CASRDRGNTEAFF. The CDR3 nucleotides are TGTGCCAGCAGAGACAGGGGGAACACTGAAGCTTTCTTT.

This chain uses TRBV5-1 with TRBJ2-3; 7 bases map to TRBD1. CDR1 is SGHRS, CDR2 YFSETQ, per germline. The CDR3 is made up of 17 amino acids. V lost 0 bases, J lost 1 base, and 8 bases stayed unmatched. The CDR3 sequence is CASSLATQGVGTDTQYF. As DNA, the CDR3 is TGCGCCAGCAGCTTGGCCACCCAGGGGGTCGGCACAGATACGCAGTATTTT.

V and J are TRBV13 and TRBJ2-7; D may be TRBD1 (5 bases). Trimming pared 4 bases from V and 6 bases from J, leaving 16 bases between. In germline, CDR1 is PRHDT, CDR2 FYEKMQ (reference sequence). The CDR3 has 14 residues. The CDR3 is CASSSQQASLEQYF. CDR3 DNA sequence: TGTGCCAGCAGCTCCCAACAGGCCTCTCTCGAGCAGTACTTC.

The chain recombines TRBV7-9 with TRBJ1-2; D gene uncertain. Germline CDR1 is SEHNR and CDR2 is FQNEAQ (reference sequence). This CDR3 has 16 residues. Trimming took off 2 bases at V and 1 base at J, with 14 bases between the two ends. The CDR3 loop is CASSLLRAEHNYGYTF. The CDR3 DNA is TGTGCCAGCAGCTTATTAAGGGCAGAACATAACTATGGCTACACCTTC.

The rearrangement uses TRBV27 and TRBJ2-2; D may be TRBD1 or TRBD2 (5 bases each). The ends were cut back, 0 bases at V and 6 bases at J, with 17 bases in the middle. This CDR3 is 17 amino acids long. Germline CDR1 MNHEY, CDR2 SMNVEV (reference sequence). The CDR3 here is CASSLSLGSRGAGELFF. In DNA, the CDR3 is TGTGCCAGCAGTTTATCATTGGGGTCTCGGGGCGCCGGGGAGCTGTTTTTT.

This rearrangement joins TRBV11-3 to TRBJ2-7; perhaps TRBD2 as D (6 bases). The CDR3 totals 14 residues. The germline CDR1 and CDR2 sequences are SGHNT and YENEEA. Deletions cut 5 bases from V and 2 bases from J, with 13 bases between. The CDR3 nucleotides read TGTGCCAGCAGCCCCGGGACTGCTACCTACGAGCAGTACTTC. Translation gives CASSPGTATYEQYF.

This chain uses TRBV7-8 with TRBJ2-5, with D hard to call. The length of the CDR3 is 14 residues. V lost 6 bases, J lost 4 bases, and 15 bases lay in between. Per the germline V gene, CDR1 is SGHVS and CDR2 is FQNEAQ. DNA for the CDR3: TGTGCCAGCAGTATGTGGACGAGAGGAGAGACCCAGTACTTC. This sequence encodes CASSMWTRGETQYF.

The chain uses TRBV7-8 and TRBJ1-5; D may be TRBD1 (5 bases). V was shortened by 1 base and J by 7 bases, with 8 bases between the two germline ends. The CDR3 covers 13 residues. Germline values: CDR1 SGHVS, CDR2 FQNEAQ. The CDR3 protein is CASSLVGDQPQHF. The CDR3, as DNA: TGTGCCAGCAGCTTAGTCGGGGACCAGCCCCAGCATTTT.

The rearrangement uses TRBV5-5 and TRBJ2-1, with no clear D. CDR3 length: 14 amino acids. V was pared by 7 bases and J by 4 bases, with 15 bases between. Germline V gives CDR1 SGHKS, CDR2 YYEKEE (reference sequence). CDR3 nucleotides: TGTGCCAGCCAGGCCCCTCAAACTTACAATGAGCAGTTCTTC. This translates into CASQAPQTYNEQFF.

CDR3 in DNA: TGTGCCAGCAGCCCCCCGGGACAGAGCTTCAATGAGCAGTTCTTC. It encodes CASSPPGQSFNEQFF. The chain is built from TRBV5-4 and TRBJ2-1; TRBD1 agrees at 7 bases. The CDR3 totals 15 residues. J lost 6 bases, V lost 4 bases, and 10 bases had no gene match. Germline-derived CDR1 and CDR2 are SGHNT and YYREEE (reference sequence).

V gene TRBV11-2 combines with J gene TRBJ1-1; D is undetermined. This CDR3 comprises 14 residues. Germline values: CDR1 SGHAT, CDR2 FQNNGV. The V end was cut by 1 base, the J end by 13 bases, with 19 bases between. The CDR3 DNA follows: TGTGCCAGCAGCTTAGGAGTTGGTCCGAGGAAAGATTTCTTT. As protein: CASSLGVGPRKDFF.

This chain links TRBV9 with TRBJ2-7, with D perhaps matching TRBD2 (5 bases). The V and J ends lost 0 bases and 3 bases respectively, with 13 bases between them. The germline CDR1 and CDR2 sequences are SGDLS and YYNGEE. This CDR3 comprises 15 residues. Here the CDR3 DNA reads TGTGCCAGCAGCGTAGGCCCCAGCGGCATCTACGAGCAGTACTTC. This sequence encodes CASSVGPSGIYEQYF. The whole variable domain, filled in from reference TRBV9 and TRBJ2-7, reads DSGVTQTPKHLITATGQRVTLRCSPRSGDLSVYWYQQSLDQGLQFLIQYYNGEERAKGNILERFSAQQFPDLHSELNLSSLELGDSALYFCASSVGPSGIYEQYFGPGTRLTVT.

The rearrangement links TRBV5-1 to TRBJ1-5; weak D call: TRBD1 (6 bases). Germline lookup yields CDR1 SGHRS and CDR2 YFSETQ. Trimming cost V 3 bases and J 7 bases, with 20 bases left between them. The CDR3 consists of 16 residues. Written as DNA, the CDR3 is TGCGCCAGCAGCTGGGGGGGAGGGGGTGAAGGCCAGCCCCAGCATTTT. It codes for CASSWGGGGEGQPQHF.

The genes are TRBV5-5 and TRBJ2-7, with TRBD2 matching 7 bases. The V gene end was trimmed by 1 base and the J gene end by 4 bases; junction bases not matched to a gene: 5. Looked up from germline, CDR1 is SGHKS and CDR2 is YYEKEE (reference sequence). The length of the CDR3 is 14 residues. CDR3 in amino acids: CASSLKGEGYEQYF. CDR3 in DNA: TGTGCCAGCAGCTTGAAAGGGGAGGGGTACGAGCAGTACTTC.

The rearrangement links TRBV6-2 or TRBV6-3 to TRBJ2-2; D uncertain. Germline values: CDR1 MNHEY, CDR2 SVGEGT. The CDR3 covers 12 residues. V lost 4 bases, J lost 6 bases, and 6 bases lay in between. The CDR3 sequence is CASSWGAGELFF. The DNA of the CDR3 is TGTGCCAGCAGTTGGGGTGCCGGGGAGCTGTTTTTT.

V and J are TRBV12-3 or TRBV12-4 and TRBJ1-2; tentatively, D is TRBD1 (5 bases). V lost 1 base, J lost 4 bases, and 7 bases lay in between. This CDR3 spans 13 amino acids. CDR3 in DNA: TGTGCCAGCAGTTTAGTAGGGGTCTATGGCTACACCTTC. It is translated as CASSLVGVYGYTF.

The gene calls are TRBV11-2 and TRBJ2-7; perhaps D is TRBD1 or TRBD2 (5 bases each). CDR1 SGHAT and CDR2 FQNNGV come from the germline V gene. Trimming took 6 bases from V and 9 from J, leaving 18 bases between them. The CDR3 runs 13 residues. For the CDR3, the DNA is TGTGCCAGCAGTTGGGGGAGAAGATTAGGGCAGTACTTC. Protein product: CASSWGRRLGQYF.

J is TRBJ1-2 and V is TRBV6-5; 9 bases align to TRBD1. Germline loops: CDR1 MNHEY, CDR2 SVGAGI. The CDR3 sequence is 13 residues long. The V segment lost 7 bases and the J segment 13 bases; nucleotides outside the gene matches: 13. The CDR3 sequence is CASTDRGTGPGTF. The CDR3 DNA sequence: TGTGCCAGCACCGACAGGGGGACAGGGCCCGGCACCTTC.

This clone was counted once. V is TRBV30 and J is TRBJ1-5; no clear D gene. This CDR3 region has 12 residues. Germline CDR1 is GTSNPN and CDR2 is SVGIG (reference sequence). Trimming cost V 4 bases and J 3 bases, with 7 bases left between them. The CDR3 DNA follows: TGTGCCTGGACAGTAAACAATCAGCCCCAGCATTTT. Its protein is CAWTVNNQPQHF.

The chain links TRBV29-1 to TRBJ1-3; 8 nucleotides line up with TRBD1. Germline values: CDR1 SQVTM, CDR2 ANQGSEA. This CDR3 contains 13 residues. V lost 5 bases, J lost 3 bases, and 3 bases stayed unmatched. CDR3 sequence: CSVTDRGGNTIYF. Written as DNA, the CDR3 is TGCAGCGTTACCGACAGGGGTGGAAACACCATATATTTT.

The chain employs TRBV4-3 and TRBJ2-7; D may be TRBD1 or TRBD2 (5 bases each). CDR3 size: 19 residues. V gave up 4 bases and J gave up 2 bases, with 27 bases separating them. Germline-derived CDR1 and CDR2 are LGHNA and YSLEER. This CDR3 reads CASSLERGLEGGPPYEQYF. DNA of the CDR3: TGCGCCAGCAGCCTCGAAAGGGGCCTCGAGGGCGGGCCCCCCTACGAGCAGTACTTC.

The rearrangement uses TRBV14 and TRBJ2-1; D is unresolved. CDR1 and CDR2 (germline): SGHDN, FVKESK. The length of the CDR3 is 16 residues. Trimming pared 0 bases from V and 0 bases from J, leaving 9 bases between. The CDR3 DNA reads as TGTGCCAGCAGCCAAGAGTGGCGGAGCTCCTACAATGAGCAGTTCTTC. Translated, it gives CASSQEWRSSYNEQFF.

The chain couples TRBV7-2 to TRBJ2-3; 12 bases agree with TRBD2. Per germline, CDR1 SGHTA and CDR2 FQGNSA. The length of the CDR3 is 16 residues. J was trimmed by 4 bases and V by 2 bases; bases with no gene match: 4. The CDR3 DNA reads as TGTGCCAGCAGCTTACGAGGACTAGCGGGGTCAGATACGCAGTATTTT. Translation: CASSLRGLAGSDTQYF.